This TCR beta chain derives from a study of blood T cell repertoires in COVID-19 (dated by TCRdb to about 2020). General notes on the study: Samples covering the acute and convalescent phases of COVID-19 were provided by collaborators in the United States, Italy and Spain. The prospective study material was composed of cDNA or gDNA derived from T cells, B-cell-depleted T cells, or PBMCs. Deeply sampled blood TCRbeta repertoires from subjects exposed to, actively infected with, or recovered from COVID-19 were included in the dataset. The repertoires were released in a freely available public database meant as a resource for research on the immune response to SARS-CoV-2. Samples were obtained from the ongoing ImmuneRACE study (first 160 participants) and from 1,254 subjects provided by 6 global collaborators. Sample metadata almost always included a de-identified subject ID, COVID-19 status, age in years and sex. HLA class I and class II types, where available, came from metadata supplied by the sample provider rather than from assay-based typing.

Whole blood was collected in K2EDTA tubes by collaborating institutions according to the institutions' own protocols. For TCRbeta analysis, collaborator samples were shipped as frozen whole blood, as isolated PBMCs, or as DNA extracted from either sample type. On this clone: No cognate antigen has been identified for it. No much larger clone exists at a distance of one base, and base qualities are not known.

TCRbeta CDR3 regions were amplified from genomic DNA using the immunoSEQ Assay, a bias-controlled multiplex PCR. Regarding the original processing steps: Within the assay, amplification of reference gene primers was used to estimate how many nucleated cells each sample contained. Sequence reads were collapsed and filtered to measure the absolute abundance of every unique TCRbeta CDR3 rearrangement. For each sample, productive Simpson clonality was calculated as the square root of Simpson's diversity index across productive rearrangements. TCRdb took over this immuneACCESS table, retaining in-frame rearrangements with V and J assigned. Such tables are incomplete; in checked studies, under half of the missing clones stem from an unresolved V gene, and the remainder is unexplained. From that table come the V and J calls and clone size; the DNA was used to work out D and trimming. The sample table lists 130,000 to 150,000 clones, 75% to 90% of them with a count of one. Under 3.5% of the sample belongs to the ten largest clones.

Points the paper makes about the study in general: Clinical and demographic metadata were provided uncurated, with the amount varying by source and participant.

Looking up the germline V gene (reference sequence) yields CDR1 GTSNPN and CDR2 SVGIG. V ends up 5 bases short and J 3 bases short, with an unmatched junction base count of 4. From the cysteine up to the phenylalanine, the CDR3 has a length of 14 residues. Left in the record is the CDR3 DNA by itself, 42 bases read in frame from the first base. The clonotype originates from a woman aged 55-75 years with active COVID-19. The specimen sequenced was peripheral blood. Recombination joined TRBV30 with TRBJ2-3; 11 central nucleotides agree with TRBD2. The CDR3 has the sequence CAWLASGRTDTQYF. The base sequence is TGTGCCTGGCTTGCTAGCGGGAGGACAGATACGCAGTATTTT.